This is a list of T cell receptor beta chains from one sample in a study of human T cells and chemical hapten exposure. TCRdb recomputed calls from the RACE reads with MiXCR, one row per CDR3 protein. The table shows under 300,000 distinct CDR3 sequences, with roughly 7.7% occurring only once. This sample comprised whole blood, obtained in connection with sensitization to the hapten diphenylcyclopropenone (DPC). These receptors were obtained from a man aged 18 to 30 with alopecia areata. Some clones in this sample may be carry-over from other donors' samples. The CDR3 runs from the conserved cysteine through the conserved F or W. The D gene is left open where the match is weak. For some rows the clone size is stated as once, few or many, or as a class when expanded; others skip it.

CDR3nt: TGTGCCAGCAGGTCTCAGGACAGAACTAACTATGGCTACACCTTC
CDR3aa: CASRSQDRTNYGYTF
abundance: few
j_gene: TRBJ1-2
v_gene: TRBV28
d_gene: NA

CDR3nt: TGTGCCAGCAGTAAGGTAGACAGGGTGCCCGGGGATCAGCCCCAGCATTTT
CDR3aa: CASSKVDRVPGDQPQHF
abundance: many
j_gene: TRBJ1-5
v_gene: TRBV27
d_gene: TRBD1

CDR3nt: TGCGCCAGCAGCCGCAGGGAGGACACCGGGGAGCTGTTTTTT
CDR3aa: CASSRREDTGELFF
abundance: few
j_gene: TRBJ2-2
v_gene: TRBV4-3
d_gene: NA

CDR3nt: TGCAGCGGGGTTTCCTACAATGAGCAGTTCTTC
CDR3aa: CSGVSYNEQFF
abundance: many
j_gene: TRBJ2-1
v_gene: TRBV29-1
d_gene: NA

CDR3nt: TGTGCCAGCGGAGCCACTATGAGGGGACCCCTCCACTTT
CDR3aa: CASGATMRGPLHF
abundance: NA
j_gene: TRBJ1-6
v_gene: TRBV6-5
d_gene: NA

CDR3nt: TGTGCCAGCAGTTACTTAGTCGGGGGGCTGAGAAACGGGGAGCTGTTTTTT
CDR3aa: CASSYLVGGLRNGELFF
abundance: many
j_gene: TRBJ2-2
v_gene: TRBV6-6
d_gene: NA

CDR3nt: TGCAGTGCTAGAGAGGACAGCGAGAACACCGGGGAGCTGTTTTTT
CDR3aa: CSAREDSENTGELFF
abundance: NA
j_gene: TRBJ2-2
v_gene: TRBV20-1
d_gene: NA

CDR3nt: TGTGCCAGCACGGCGGGGGGAAGCTCCTATAATTCACCCCTCCACTTT
CDR3aa: CASTAGGSSYNSPLHF
abundance: many
j_gene: TRBJ1-6
v_gene: TRBV9
d_gene: NA

CDR3nt: TGCGCCAGCACGACAGGGGAGGATAATTCACCCCTCCACTTT
CDR3aa: CASTTGEDNSPLHF
abundance: few
j_gene: TRBJ1-6
v_gene: TRBV5-1
d_gene: TRBD1

CDR3nt: TGTGCCAGCAGCTTTCTCGTAAAGGGACAGGGGAGGAATCAGCCCCAGCATTTT
CDR3aa: CASSFLVKGQGRNQPQHF
abundance: many
j_gene: TRBJ1-5
v_gene: TRBV7-8
d_gene: TRBD1

CDR3nt: TGTGCCAGCAGCGTAGCTGGGGCCAACGTCCTGACTTTC
CDR3aa: CASSVAGANVLTF
abundance: NA
j_gene: TRBJ2-6
v_gene: TRBV9
d_gene: NA

CDR3nt: TGCGCCAGCAGCCAAGGGCGGCGGGGCTCCCAAGAGACCCAGTACTTC
CDR3aa: CASSQGRRGSQETQYF
abundance: NA
j_gene: TRBJ2-5
v_gene: TRBV4-1
d_gene: NA

CDR3nt: TGTGCCAGCAGTTCGACTCCTCCAAACTATGGCTGGACCTTC
CDR3aa: CASSSTPPNYGWTF
abundance: NA
j_gene: TRBJ1-2
v_gene: TRBV27
d_gene: NA

CDR3nt: TGTGCCATCAGGCCTCCAAAACCGGGGACTGAAGCTTTCTTT
CDR3aa: CAIRPPKPGTEAFF
abundance: many
j_gene: TRBJ1-1
v_gene: TRBV10-3
d_gene: NA

CDR3nt: TGTGCCAGCAGCTTAACCGCCTGGAGCACAGATACGCAGTATTTT
CDR3aa: CASSLTAWSTDTQYF
abundance: few
j_gene: TRBJ2-3
v_gene: TRBV7-3
d_gene: NA

CDR3nt: TGTGCCAGCCCGGACAGCTACGAGCAGTACTTC
CDR3aa: CASPDSYEQYF
abundance: few
j_gene: TRBJ2-7
v_gene: TRBV5-8
d_gene: NA

CDR3nt: TGTGCCAGCAGCGCCCGATTGGGGGCTGGTACTGAAGCTTTCTTT
CDR3aa: CASSARLGAGTEAFF
abundance: NA
j_gene: TRBJ1-1
v_gene: TRBV9
d_gene: NA

CDR3nt: TGTGCCAGCAGCACAGGGGGCATAACCAAAAACATTCAGTACTTC
CDR3aa: CASSTGGITKNIQYF
abundance: many
j_gene: TRBJ2-4
v_gene: TRBV28
d_gene: TRBD1

CDR3nt: TGCGCCAGCAGCCGCCTCGTAGGATCGGCCTACGAGCAGTACTTC
CDR3aa: CASSRLVGSAYEQYF
abundance: many
j_gene: TRBJ2-7
v_gene: TRBV4-3
d_gene: NA

CDR3nt: TGTGCCAGCCTATCCCGGGACTCAGATACGCAGTATTTT
CDR3aa: CASLSRDSDTQYF
abundance: few
j_gene: TRBJ2-3
v_gene: TRBV7-9
d_gene: NA

CDR3nt: TGTGCCAGCAGCTTAGTGCCCCCATGGGTAGGACTGAAACAAGAGACCCAGTACTTC
CDR3aa: CASSLVPPWVGLKQETQYF
abundance: NA
j_gene: TRBJ2-5
v_gene: TRBV11-2
d_gene: NA

CDR3nt: TGTGCCAGCGGGCACCGGGTGAAGAGTAACTATGGCTACACCTTC
CDR3aa: CASGHRVKSNYGYTF
abundance: NA
j_gene: TRBJ1-2
v_gene: TRBV3-1
d_gene: NA

CDR3nt: TGCAGTGCGAGATACAGGGGTCGGAACACTGAAGCTTTCTTT
CDR3aa: CSARYRGRNTEAFF
abundance: NA
j_gene: TRBJ1-1
v_gene: TRBV20-1
d_gene: TRBD1

CDR3nt: TGTGCCAGCAGCTTATACAGCAATTCACCCCTCCACTTT
CDR3aa: CASSLYSNSPLHF
abundance: few
j_gene: TRBJ1-6
v_gene: TRBV7-2
d_gene: NA

CDR3nt: TGTGCCAGCAGCCAAATAACAGAGACCCAGTACTTC
CDR3aa: CASSQITETQYF
abundance: few
j_gene: TRBJ2-5
v_gene: TRBV3-1
d_gene: NA

CDR3nt: TGCAGCGGGGGGCTGAGCGGGGGCCCCCCCAATGAGCAGTTCTTC
CDR3aa: CSGGLSGGPPNEQFF
abundance: many
j_gene: TRBJ2-1
v_gene: TRBV29-1
d_gene: TRBD2

CDR3nt: TGTGCCAGCAGGGGAGACAGCAGCATGAACACTGAAGCTTTCTTT
CDR3aa: CASRGDSSMNTEAFF
abundance: NA
j_gene: TRBJ1-1
v_gene: TRBV12-3/TRBV12-4
d_gene: NA

CDR3nt: TGTGCCAGCAGTTACTCGATTGGAGGACACCTAACGTACAATGAGCAGTTCTTC
CDR3aa: CASSYSIGGHLTYNEQFF
abundance: NA
j_gene: TRBJ2-1
v_gene: TRBV6-6
d_gene: NA

CDR3nt: TGTGCCAGCAGCTTAAGACCGACGAACACTGAAGCTTTCTTT
CDR3aa: CASSLRPTNTEAFF
abundance: few
j_gene: TRBJ1-1
v_gene: TRBV7-9
d_gene: NA

CDR3nt: TGCGCCAGCAGCCCGGACAGGGAGTACACCGGGGAGCTGTTTTTT
CDR3aa: CASSPDREYTGELFF
abundance: NA
j_gene: TRBJ2-2
v_gene: TRBV5-1
d_gene: TRBD1

CDR3nt: TGTGCCAGCAGCGTAGGTGACAGGCTCCAAGAGACCCAGTACTTC
CDR3aa: CASSVGDRLQETQYF
abundance: few
j_gene: TRBJ2-5
v_gene: TRBV9
d_gene: NA

CDR3nt: TGTGCCAGCAGTTTAGGTGGAGGGGACAGGGGGCTGGATTACGAGCAGTACTTC
CDR3aa: CASSLGGGDRGLDYEQYF
abundance: many
j_gene: TRBJ2-7
v_gene: TRBV27
d_gene: TRBD1

CDR3nt: TGTGCCAGCAGCCCTAAGTTCCAGCGGGGGGGACCCACAGATACGCAGTATTTT
CDR3aa: CASSPKFQRGGPTDTQYF
abundance: few
j_gene: TRBJ2-3
v_gene: TRBV7-9
d_gene: TRBD2

CDR3nt: TGTGCCAGCAGTTACTCGGAAGGGGTGGCCACTGAAGCTTTCTTT
CDR3aa: CASSYSEGVATEAFF
abundance: many
j_gene: TRBJ1-1
v_gene: TRBV6-5
d_gene: NA

CDR3nt: TGTGCCACCAGTGATTTGGACACCTCCCCGGGGGAGCTGTTTTTT
CDR3aa: CATSDLDTSPGELFF
abundance: many
j_gene: TRBJ2-2
v_gene: TRBV24-1
d_gene: NA

CDR3nt: TGTGCCAGCGCGGACCCTGACAGGGGGCTGGACGAGCAGTACTTC
CDR3aa: CASADPDRGLDEQYF
abundance: few
j_gene: TRBJ2-7
v_gene: TRBV12-3/TRBV12-4
d_gene: TRBD1

CDR3nt: TGTGCCAGCAGCTTGGCTGATCCTTTGGACGGCTATGGCTACACCTTC
CDR3aa: CASSLADPLDGYGYTF
abundance: NA
j_gene: TRBJ1-2
v_gene: TRBV7-2
d_gene: NA

CDR3nt: TGTGCCAGCAGCCAAGGCGGTTCCAGTAGTGTCGAGCAGTACTTC
CDR3aa: CASSQGGSSSVEQYF
abundance: many
j_gene: TRBJ2-7
v_gene: TRBV3-1
d_gene: NA

CDR3nt: TGTGCCAGCAGTGACTCGACAGCTCGTTCAGATACGCAGTATTTT
CDR3aa: CASSDSTARSDTQYF
abundance: many
j_gene: TRBJ2-3
v_gene: TRBV6-4
d_gene: NA

CDR3nt: TGTGCCAGCAATCCGAGTCAGCGGGCCCCAGCCTCGACCCAGTACTTC
CDR3aa: CASNPSQRAPASTQYF
abundance: many
j_gene: TRBJ2-5
v_gene: TRBV6-5
d_gene: NA

CDR3nt: TGTGCCAGCAGCCAAACCCCCAGCTACAATGAGCAGTTCTTC
CDR3aa: CASSQTPSYNEQFF
abundance: many
j_gene: TRBJ2-1
v_gene: TRBV3-1
d_gene: NA

CDR3nt: TGTGCCATCAGTGGACTAGTCCGTTGGGAGCTGTTTTTT
CDR3aa: CAISGLVRWELFF
abundance: few
j_gene: TRBJ2-2
v_gene: TRBV12-3/TRBV12-4
d_gene: TRBD2

CDR3nt: TGTGCCACCAGCAGAGGACAGGGGGCCCTTCAAGAGACCCAGTACTTC
CDR3aa: CATSRGQGALQETQYF
abundance: NA
j_gene: TRBJ2-5
v_gene: TRBV15
d_gene: TRBD1

CDR3nt: TGTGCCAGCAGCCCCCCCCTGGGGGTTCGGGAGACCCAGTACTTC
CDR3aa: CASSPPLGVRETQYF
abundance: many
j_gene: TRBJ2-5
v_gene: TRBV7-9
d_gene: NA

CDR3nt: TGTGCCAGCAGCCCCCGTCAACCTCCGGCCGTCCTCTTC
CDR3aa: CASSPRQPPAVLF
abundance: NA
j_gene: TRBJ2-1
v_gene: TRBV11-2
d_gene: NA

CDR3nt: TGCAGTGCTTGGGACAGGGGCCTGAACACTGAAGCTTTCTTT
CDR3aa: CSAWDRGLNTEAFF
abundance: many
j_gene: TRBJ1-1
v_gene: TRBV20-1
d_gene: TRBD1

CDR3nt: TGTGCCAGCAGTTACTCGTTGGACAGCGGAAACACCATATATTTT
CDR3aa: CASSYSLDSGNTIYF
abundance: NA
j_gene: TRBJ1-3
v_gene: TRBV6-5
d_gene: NA

CDR3nt: TGTGCCAGCAGTGAACCGTACAGGGGGCGACCAGAAGGCTACACCTTC
CDR3aa: CASSEPYRGRPEGYTF
abundance: NA
j_gene: TRBJ1-2
v_gene: TRBV6-1
d_gene: TRBD1

CDR3nt: TGCGCCAGCAGCTTGGGGGACAGGCCATTATACGAGCAGTACTTC
CDR3aa: CASSLGDRPLYEQYF
abundance: NA
j_gene: TRBJ2-7
v_gene: TRBV5-1
d_gene: TRBD1

CDR3nt: TGTGCCAGCAGCGCAAAATACCGATTCCGGACACTAGCCAAAAACATTCAGTACTTC
CDR3aa: CASSAKYRFRTLAKNIQYF
abundance: few
j_gene: TRBJ2-4
v_gene: TRBV7-6
d_gene: NA

CDR3nt: TGTGCCAGCAGTGAACGCCGGGAAACAGATACGCAGTATTTT
CDR3aa: CASSERRETDTQYF
abundance: NA
j_gene: TRBJ2-3
v_gene: TRBV25-1
d_gene: NA

CDR3nt: TGTGCCAGCAGCTCGGTTCCAGGGCCCACCGGGGAGCTGTTTTTT
CDR3aa: CASSSVPGPTGELFF
abundance: NA
j_gene: TRBJ2-2
v_gene: TRBV5-6
d_gene: NA